This passage covers 32 T cell receptor beta chains from one sample sequenced in a study of blood T cell repertoires in COVID-19. Only in-frame clones appear in the TCRdb table, and some are missing; sequencing was by immunoSEQ multiplex PCR. The sample includes about 230,000 clones, approximately 80% of them seen just once. The sequenced sample consisted of peripheral blood. These receptors were collected from a woman between 35 and 50 years old who had recovered from COVID-19.

This rearrangement joins TRBV6-5 to TRBJ1-5; D call uncertain. Between the trimmed V and J ends, which lost 2 bases and 7 bases, there was a span of 12 bases. The CDR3 loop spans 14 amino acids. CDR1 and CDR2 from the germline V gene are MNHEY and SVGAGI. The CDR3 reads CASSYVSGRQPQHF. Here the CDR3 DNA reads TGTGCCAGCAGTTACGTATCGGGTAGACAGCCCCAGCATTTT.

The V and J genes are TRBV6-5 and TRBJ1-1, with a weak D call TRBD1 (6 bases). Germline CDR1 and CDR2: MNHEY and SVGAGI. This CDR3 spans 13 amino acids. Trimming cost V 2 bases and J 8 bases, with 12 bases left between them. DNA of the CDR3: TGTGCCAGCAGTTACGTCCGGGGGGCGGAAGCTTTCTTT. This sequence encodes CASSYVRGAEAFF.

This clone was observed once. The chain has TRBV27 and TRBJ2-1, with 10 bases matching TRBD2. V lost 7 bases, J lost 6 bases, and 12 bases stayed unmatched. This CDR3 comprises 16 residues. Germline V gives CDR1 MNHEY, CDR2 SMNVEV (reference sequence). CDR3 DNA sequence: TGTGCCAGCACCCGTCGAGGTACTAGCGGGGTCAATGAGCAGTTCTTC. Translated, it gives CASTRRGTSGVNEQFF.

The chain combines TRBV5-1 with TRBJ1-3; 7 nucleotides agree with TRBD1. The CDR3 is 16 amino acids. V lost 3 bases to trimming and J lost 3 bases; unmatched junction nucleotides: 9. CDR1 is SGHRS, CDR2 YFSETQ, per germline. CDR3 in amino acids: CASSSTGAGGGNTIYF. DNA of the CDR3: TGCGCCAGCAGCTCGACTGGGGCAGGGGGTGGAAACACCATATATTTT.

The chain's CDR3 is CASNPLPQQGASYEQYF. CDR3 bases: TGTGCCAGCAATCCATTACCACAGCAGGGCGCGAGTTACGAGCAGTACTTC. The rearrangement joins TRBV27 to TRBJ2-7; the D gene is possibly TRBD1 (5 bases). The V end lost 7 bases, the J end lost 4 bases, and 26 bases lay between the germline ends. Germline V CDR1 and CDR2: MNHEY, SMNVEV (reference sequence). The CDR3 contains 17 residues.

This clone was detected once. This chain's CDR3 is CASTKTRGAAENTIYF. The DNA of the CDR3 is TGCGCCAGCACAAAAACCAGGGGAGCCGCCGAAAACACCATATATTTT. The V and J genes are TRBV4-3 and TRBJ1-3; D possibly corresponds to TRBD1 (6 bases). Germline-derived CDR1 and CDR2 are LGHNA and YSLEER. Deletions cut 7 bases from V and 6 bases from J, with 22 bases between. CDR3 length equals 16 residues.

This clone was found a few times. This rearrangement joins TRBV25-1 to TRBJ1-4; 9 bases map to TRBD1. The ends lost 6 bases at V and 8 bases at J; junction bases unmatched: 10. The CDR3 runs 15 residues. Germline lookup yields CDR1 MGHDK and CDR2 SYGVNS. The CDR3 nucleotides read TGTGCCAGCAGAGACGACAGGGGGAATAGGGAAAAACTGTTTTTT. Translated: CASRDDRGNREKLFF.

The rearrangement links TRBV4-3 to TRBJ2-7, with 9 bases matching TRBD2. The germline CDR1 and CDR2 sequences are LGHNA and YSLEER. The V segment lost 1 base and the J segment 2 bases; nucleotides outside the gene matches: 3. CDR3 length: 15 amino acids. The CDR3 reads CASSQGLAATYEQYF. Written as DNA, the CDR3 is TGCGCCAGCAGCCAAGGACTAGCGGCTACCTACGAGCAGTACTTC.

Here the CDR3 DNA reads TGTGCCAGCACTTACGACAGGGCTTTCAACACTGAAGCTTTCTTT. This sequence encodes CASTYDRAFNTEAFF. This chain joins TRBV2 and TRBJ1-1; 7 nucleotides agree with TRBD1. This CDR3 has 15 residues. V lost 7 bases and J lost 2; bases outside the gene matches: 10. Germline lookup yields CDR1 SNHLY and CDR2 FYNNEI. Based on the CDR3 plus reference TRBV2 and TRBJ1-1, the full variable domain is EPEVTQTPSHQVTQMGQEVILRCVPISNHLYFYWYRQILGQKVEFLVSFYNNEISEKSEIFDDQFSVERPDGSNFTLKIRSTKLEDSAMYFCASTYDRAFNTEAFFGQGTRLTVV.

The rearrangement links TRBV9 to TRBJ1-6; possibly TRBD1 for D (6 bases). Trimming stripped 2 bases from V and 0 bases from J, with 15 bases between. Germline loops: CDR1 SGDLS, CDR2 YYNGEE. This CDR3 comprises 18 residues. The CDR3 loop is CASSVQQGSHSYNSPLHF. CDR3 coding DNA: TGTGCCAGCAGCGTCCAACAGGGATCCCACTCCTATAATTCACCCCTCCACTTT.

This clone occurred once. The chain couples TRBV2 to TRBJ1-1, with unresolved D. Germline CDR1 is SNHLY and CDR2 is FYNNEI. CDR3 length: 10 amino acids. Deletions cut 8 bases from V and 2 bases from J, with 3 bases between. As DNA, the CDR3 is TGTGCCAGCCGTAACACTGAAGCTTTCTTT. As protein: CASRNTEAFF.

The V and J genes are TRBV29-1 and TRBJ2-3; 10 nucleotides agree with TRBD1. Per germline, CDR1 SQVTM and CDR2 ANQGSEA. The length of the CDR3 is 15 residues. Trimming at V came to 7 bases and at J to 6 bases, leaving 13 bases not matched to a gene. CDR3 nucleotides: TGCAGCGCCACCCCCGGGACAGGGGTTGTGGATACGCAGTATTTT. Protein product: CSATPGTGVVDTQYF.

The chain recombines TRBV19 with TRBJ2-1; 16 bases line up with TRBD2. J gave up 5 bases and V 3 bases, and 4 bases lay outside the gene matches. The CDR3 is 17 residues long. Germline-derived CDR1 and CDR2 are LNHDA and SQIVND (reference sequence). CDR3 region: CASSMDGTSGGDNEQFF. CDR3 DNA sequence: TGTGCCAGTAGTATGGACGGGACTAGCGGGGGGGACAATGAGCAGTTCTTC.

The chain carries TRBV6-5 and TRBJ1-6, with 9 nucleotides matching TRBD1. The CDR3 is made up of 15 amino acids. J lost 13 bases, V lost 7 bases, and 14 bases had no gene match. CDR1 and CDR2 from the germline V gene are MNHEY and SVGAGI. Here the CDR3 DNA reads TGTGCCAGCACCCGGGACAGGGAACCCTCATCTCCCCTCCACTTT. Protein sequence: CASTRDREPSSPLHF.

V and J are TRBV9 and TRBJ1-4, with D possibly TRBD1 on 6 matching bases. V lost 3 bases to trimming and J lost 7 bases, with 13 bases between them. Germline V gene lookup returns CDR1 SGDLS and CDR2 YYNGEE. CDR3 size: 14 residues. The CDR3 coding sequence is TGTGCCAGCAGCGAACAGGGTCGTTTTGAAAAACTGTTTTTT. Its protein is CASSEQGRFEKLFF.

This chain links TRBV7-2 with TRBJ2-5, with 7 bases matching TRBD2. The CDR3 consists of 15 residues. Per the germline V gene, CDR1 is SGHTA and CDR2 is FQGNSA. Trimming cost V 4 bases and J 5 bases; bases outside gene matches: 10. The CDR3 region has the DNA TGTGCCAGCAGCTCCCGCCGGGGGAGGGATGAGACCCAGTACTTC. Protein product: CASSSRRGRDETQYF.

The chain links TRBV19 to TRBJ1-1, with 8 bases identical to TRBD1. Per the germline V gene, CDR1 is LNHDA and CDR2 is SQIVND (reference sequence). This CDR3 region has 15 residues. With V trimmed by 3 bases and J by 2 bases, 5 bases remained unmatched. This chain's CDR3 is CASSIRTGLNTEAFF. The CDR3 coding sequence is TGTGCCAGTAGTATCCGGACAGGGTTAAACACTGAAGCTTTCTTT.

CDR3 DNA sequence: TGTGCCAGCAGCCAGGGGATGGAGACCCAGTACTTC. Encoded protein: CASSQGMETQYF. The chain has TRBV28 and TRBJ2-5; D possibly corresponds to TRBD1 (6 bases). The CDR3 consists of 12 residues. V was clipped by 6 bases and J by 5 bases, with 10 bases between them. From germline, CDR1 is MDHEN and CDR2 SYDVKM.

This chain joins TRBV12-3 or TRBV12-4 and TRBJ2-3; D gene ambiguous. The CDR3 totals 11 residues. Trimming removed 6 bases from V and 3 bases from J, with 4 bases in between. CDR3 region: CASSPTDTQYF. CDR3 coding DNA: TGTGCCAGCAGCCCTACAGATACGCAGTATTTT.

Note on this clone: The same CDR3 arises from other DNA sequences in this sample as well. The chain is built from TRBV11-2 and TRBJ2-1; 10 bases are a match to TRBD1. The CDR3 runs 17 residues. Germline V lookup: CDR1 SGHAT, CDR2 FQNNGV. With V trimmed by 0 bases and J by 5 bases, 7 bases remained unmatched. The CDR3 bases are TGTGCCAGCAGCTTAGAATATTCAGGGACAGGGGACAATGAGCAGTTCTTC. This translates into CASSLEYSGTGDNEQFF. Full variable domain (missing parts from reference TRBV11-2 and TRBJ2-1): EAGVAQSPRYKIIEKRQSVAFWCNPISGHATLYWYQQILGQGPKLLIQFQNNGVVDDSQLPKDRFSAERLKGVDSTLKIQPAKLEDSAVYLCASSLEYSGTGDNEQFFGPGTRLTVL.

The chain couples TRBV2 to TRBJ2-1, with D perhaps TRBD2 (7 bases). Germline values: CDR1 SNHLY, CDR2 FYNNEI. This CDR3 region has 16 residues. V was trimmed by 7 bases and J by 3 bases, leaving 19 bases between them. In DNA form, the CDR3 reads TGTGCCAGCATACTGGGCGGGGGCCGAATCTACAATGAGCAGTTCTTC. Its protein is CASILGGGRIYNEQFF. Variable domain in full (rest from reference TRBV2 and TRBJ2-1): EPEVTQTPSHQVTQMGQEVILRCVPISNHLYFYWYRQILGQKVEFLVSFYNNEISEKSEIFDDQFSVERPDGSNFTLKIRSTKLEDSAMYFCASILGGGRIYNEQFFGPGTRLTVL.

The chain employs TRBV19 and TRBJ1-2; the match to TRBD1 covers 8 bases. The CDR3 sequence is 16 residues long. Germline values: CDR1 LNHDA, CDR2 SQIVND (reference sequence). The ends lost 5 bases at V and 0 bases at J; junction bases unmatched: 8. In nucleotides, the CDR3 is TGTGCCAGTAGTCCTACAGGGGGGCAAGCTAACTATGGCTACACCTTC. As protein: CASSPTGGQANYGYTF.

J is TRBJ2-4 and V is TRBV29-1; tentative D call: TRBD2 (7 bases). From germline, CDR1 is SQVTM and CDR2 ANQGSEA. Trimming pared 7 bases from V and 0 bases from J, leaving 19 bases between. The CDR3 has 16 amino acids. The CDR3 loop reads CSARGGGALAKNIQYF. CDR3 sequence (DNA): TGCAGCGCGCGCGGGGGCGGGGCCCTAGCCAAAAACATTCAGTACTTC.

This sequence joins TRBV5-1 and TRBJ2-1; 11 nucleotides match TRBD2. Germline V gene lookup returns CDR1 SGHRS and CDR2 YFSETQ. The CDR3 length is 15 residues. V was pared by 9 bases and J by 7 bases, with 12 bases of the junction left unmatched. Here the CDR3 reads CATNVIGTSGNEQFF. CDR3 in DNA: TGCGCCACCAACGTAATAGGGACTAGCGGTAATGAGCAGTTCTTC.

DNA of the CDR3: TGCAGCGGTACGGACACTTTCACCGGGGAGCTGTTTTTT. Translated, it gives CSGTDTFTGELFF. This chain links TRBV29-1 with TRBJ2-2; TRBD1 might be the D (5 bases). V gave up 7 bases and J gave up 4 bases, with 13 bases separating them. Germline values: CDR1 SQVTM, CDR2 ANQGSEA. The CDR3 consists of 13 residues.

The V and J genes are TRBV11-3 and TRBJ2-5; D remains ambiguous. V was pared by 3 bases and J by 3 bases, with 2 bases between. The germline CDR1 and CDR2 sequences are SGHNT and YENEEA. The length of the CDR3 is 11 residues. Here the CDR3 reads CASSFKETQYF. The CDR3 nucleotides are TGTGCCAGCAGCTTTAAAGAGACCCAGTACTTC.

The genes are TRBV10-3 and TRBJ2-3; 9 bases line up with TRBD2. V dropped 3 bases and J dropped 2; count of bases not matched to a gene: 6. The germline CDR1 and CDR2 sequences are ENHRY and SYGVKD. CDR3 length equals 16 residues. The CDR3 DNA follows: TGTGCCATCAGTGACCTACTAGCGGGCAACACAGATACGCAGTATTTT. It is translated as CAISDLLAGNTDTQYF.

The rearrangement links TRBV29-1 to TRBJ1-2; TRBD1 aligns across 8 bases. CDR3 length: 11 residues. Germline V lookup: CDR1 SQVTM, CDR2 ANQGSEA. V trimming: 5 bases; J trimming: 8 bases; junction bases outside the gene matches: 4. The chain's CDR3 is CSVSGGEGYTF. The CDR3 nucleotides are TGCAGCGTTTCAGGGGGCGAGGGCTACACCTTC.

The CDR3 is CASSPSSLENTQYF. The CDR3 DNA reads TGTGCCAGCAGTCCATCGTCACTTGAGAATACGCAGTATTTT. The chain uses TRBV7-2 and TRBJ2-3; D gene ambiguous. Germline V CDR1 and CDR2: SGHTA, FQGNSA. V gave up 6 bases and J gave up 7 bases, with 17 bases separating them. This CDR3 is 14 amino acids long. Drawing the rest from reference TRBV7-2 and TRBJ2-3, the complete variable domain is GAGVSQSPSNKVTEKGKDVELRCDPISGHTALYWYRQSLGQGLEFLIYFQGNSAPDKSGLPSDRFSAERTGGSVSTLTIQRTQQEDSAVYLCASSPSSLENTQYFGPGTRLTVL.

The rearrangement uses TRBV7-6 and TRBJ2-1, with D possibly matching TRBD2 (5 bases). The CDR3 sequence is 15 residues long. Trimming took off 4 bases at V and 9 bases at J, with 19 bases between the two ends. Germline loops: CDR1 SGHVS, CDR2 FNYEAQ. Here the CDR3 reads CASSYQSGGLSEQFF. Here the CDR3 DNA reads TGTGCCAGCAGCTATCAAAGCGGCGGGCTAAGTGAGCAGTTCTTC.

In nucleotides, the CDR3 is TGTGCCAGCAGCGTAACGTATACTCCGAACACCGGGGAGCTGTTTTTT. Its translation is CASSVTYTPNTGELFF. J is TRBJ2-2 and V is TRBV9; D is undetermined. V lost 1 base and J lost 0, with 10 bases in between. Per germline, CDR1 SGDLS and CDR2 YYNGEE. The CDR3 consists of 16 residues.

The chain joins TRBV3-1 (or the pseudogene TRBV3-2) to TRBJ1-5, with 8 bases identical to TRBD1. CDR1 and CDR2 from the germline V gene are LGHDT and YNNKEL (reference sequence). Trimming took 0 bases from V and 7 from J; bases not matched to a gene: 17. There are 19 residues in the CDR3. The CDR3 coding sequence is TGTGCCAGCAGCCAAGACCCAGGGGGCCCGTTTAGGAAAGGGCAGCCCCAGCATTTT. It encodes CASSQDPGGPFRKGQPQHF.